Detailed here is one TCR beta chain. This entry comes from a study of control samples from healthy donors and cancer patients. V was shortened by 0 bases and J by 7 bases, with 8 bases between the two germline ends. The germline V gene has CDR1 SGHRS and CDR2 YFSETQ. The CDR3 runs 14 residues. Assay used: immunoSEQ multiplex PCR; TCRdb lists only in-frame clones, some missing. The data contain about 120,000 clones, roughly 90% of them singletons. The source material was PBMCs. J is TRBJ1-6 and V is TRBV5-1, with D perhaps TRBD1 (6 bases). This receptor was taken from a woman in her fifties or sixties with lung cancer. DNA of the CDR3: TGCGCCAGCAGCTTGGGACAGGCCAATTCACCCCTCCACTTT. It specifies CASSLGQANSPLHF.